Below are 15 T cell receptor beta chains sequenced from a single sample in a study of shared clonotypes between healthy human individuals. Data came from immunoSEQ multiplex PCR; TCRdb stores just in-frame clones and leaves some out. Seen here are under 650,000 clones, about 96% observed once, and the top ten hold roughly 0.06%. Sequencing input: naive CD4+ T cells sorted from blood. Described subset: CD45RA+ positively selected. Source of these receptors: a woman between 25 and 40 years old in good health.

The chain uses TRBV2 and TRBJ2-5; possible D gene TRBD1, 5 bases. V lost 11 bases and J 4 bases, leaving 11 bases between the germline ends. Germline V CDR1 and CDR2: SNHLY, FYNNEI. The CDR3 covers 11 residues. CDR3 sequence (DNA): TGTGCCTCCAGGGATCCAGAGACCCAGTACTTC. Translation gives CASRDPETQYF. Combining the CDR3 with reference TRBV2 and TRBJ2-5 gives the whole variable domain EPEVTQTPSHQVTQMGQEVILRCVPISNHLYFYWYRQILGQKVEFLVSFYNNEISEKSEIFDDQFSVERPDGSNFTLKIRSTKLEDSAMYFCASRDPETQYFGPGTRLLVL.

V usage is TRBV4-2 and J usage is TRBJ1-5; no firm D call. The V and J ends lost 0 bases and 8 bases respectively, with 8 bases between them. Germline CDR1 and CDR2: LGHNA and YNFKEQ. CDR3 size: 13 residues. The chain's CDR3 is CASSQDLGKPQHF. CDR3 nucleotides: TGTGCCAGCAGCCAAGATTTAGGGAAGCCCCAGCATTTT.

The chain carries TRBV10-2 and TRBJ1-5; 8 nucleotides match TRBD1. The CDR3 length is 17 residues. Trimming took 9 bases from V and 1 from J; bases not matched to a gene: 14. Looked up from germline, CDR1 is WSHSY and CDR2 is SAAADI. CDR3 region: CASRQGRAPTSNQPQHF. DNA for the CDR3: TGCGCCAGTCGACAGGGGAGAGCCCCGACCAGCAATCAGCCCCAGCATTTT.

The chain uses TRBV2 and TRBJ1-5; D possibly corresponds to TRBD1 (5 bases). Germline CDR1 is SNHLY and CDR2 is FYNNEI. V lost 3 bases, J lost 4 bases, and 13 bases lay in between. The CDR3 contains 15 residues. In nucleotides, the CDR3 is TGTGCCAGCAGTGATCACGGGCAGGGTAATCAGCCCCAGCATTTT. This translates into CASSDHGQGNQPQHF.

The chain has TRBV5-1 and TRBJ2-5, with 7 bases lining up with TRBD1. Trimming took 3 bases from V and 5 from J; bases not matched to a gene: 10. Germline-derived CDR1 and CDR2 are SGHRS and YFSETQ. The CDR3 is 15 residues long. As DNA, the CDR3 is TGCGCCAGCAGCTACCAAGACAGGGTAGAGGAGACCCAGTACTTC. Amino acids: CASSYQDRVEETQYF. Full variable domain (missing parts from reference TRBV5-1 and TRBJ2-5): KAGVTQTPRYLIKTRGQQVTLSCSPISGHRSVSWYQQTPGQGLQFLFEYFSETQRNKGNFPGRFSGRQFSNSRSEMNVSTLELGDSALYLCASSYQDRVEETQYFGPGTRLLVL.

V usage is TRBV4-1 and J usage is TRBJ2-7; tentatively, D is TRBD1 (5 bases). V gave up 1 base and J gave up 7 bases, with 14 bases separating them. This CDR3 has 14 residues. Germline CDR1 reads MGHRA; CDR2 reads YSYEKL. CDR3 region: CASSQGLQVGEQYF. The CDR3 bases are TGCGCCAGCAGCCAAGGGTTACAGGTGGGAGAGCAGTACTTC.

The chain employs TRBV15 and TRBJ2-5, with TRBD2 as a possible D gene (5 bases). Per the germline V gene, CDR1 is LNHNV and CDR2 is YYDKDF (reference sequence). Trimming removed 4 bases at V and 5 bases at J, with 5 bases between. The CDR3 totals 11 residues. The CDR3 loop is CATSTGETQYF. For the CDR3, the DNA is TGTGCCACCAGCACGGGGGAGACCCAGTACTTC.

The V call is TRBV6-5, the J call TRBJ2-7; D not resolved. From germline, CDR1 is MNHEY and CDR2 SVGAGI. Trimming pared 4 bases from V and 0 bases from J, leaving 13 bases between. CDR3 size: 15 residues. CDR3 sequence (DNA): TGTGCCAGCAGTTCCAGACCGAACCTCTCCTACGAGCAGTACTTC. The encoded protein is CASSSRPNLSYEQYF.

Points on this clone: This CDR3 is also generated by other DNA sequences in the sample. The gene calls are TRBV7-9 and TRBJ2-7; perhaps TRBD2 as D (6 bases). This CDR3 has 13 amino acids. The germline V gene encodes CDR1 SEHNR and CDR2 FQNEAQ (reference sequence). Between the trimmed V and J ends, which lost 3 bases and 3 bases, there was a span of 9 bases. CDR3 bases: TGTGCCAGCAGCTTCCGGGGGAGCTACGAGCAGTACTTC. Its protein is CASSFRGSYEQYF.

A remark on this clone: This same CDR3 is encoded by further DNA sequences in the sample. V gene TRBV2 combines with J gene TRBJ2-3; D is ambiguous. Trimming left V 1 base short and J 5 bases short, with 13 bases between. The CDR3 sequence is 15 residues long. CDR1 is SNHLY, CDR2 FYNNEI, per germline. The CDR3 DNA is TGTGCCAGCAGTGAAGGGTCAGGAGTCGGAGATACGCAGTATTTT. It codes for CASSEGSGVGDTQYF.

CDR3 DNA: TGTGCCAGCAGCCCCACCGAATACGAGCAGTACTTC. Its protein is CASSPTEYEQYF. The chain employs TRBV11-2 and TRBJ2-7; no firm D call. V was trimmed by 5 bases and J by 4 bases, leaving 9 bases between them. The germline V gene has CDR1 SGHAT and CDR2 FQNNGV. The CDR3 runs 12 residues.

J is TRBJ1-2 and V is TRBV7-9, with D unresolved. CDR1 is SEHNR and CDR2 is FQNEAQ in the germline V gene (reference sequence). The V end lost 10 bases, the J end lost 3 bases, and 18 bases lay between the germline ends. The CDR3 has 14 amino acids. This CDR3 reads CATVTPPRDYGYTF. DNA for the CDR3: TGTGCCACCGTCACTCCCCCGCGGGACTATGGCTACACCTTC.

The chain carries TRBV2 and TRBJ2-7; 7 positions match TRBD1. This CDR3 is 11 amino acids long. Germline CDR1 is SNHLY and CDR2 is FYNNEI. The CDR3 DNA is TGTGCCAGCAGTGAAGGGGGACAGCTTGGGGTC. As protein: CASSEGGQLGV.

This sequence joins TRBV18 and TRBJ1-3; no reliable D call. The CDR3 runs 15 residues. V lost 0 bases and J 2 bases, leaving 8 bases between the germline ends. Germline V gene lookup returns CDR1 KGHSH and CDR2 LQKENI. CDR3 loop: CASSPPRFTGNTIYF. CDR3 nucleotides: TGTGCCAGCTCACCACCACGCTTCACTGGAAACACCATATATTTT. The full variable domain, rest sourced from reference TRBV18 and TRBJ1-3, is NAGVMQNPRHLVRRRGQEARLRCSPMKGHSHVYWYRQLPEEGLKFMVYLQKENIIDESGMPKERFSAEFPKEGPSILRIQQVVRGDSAAYFCASSPPRFTGNTIYFGEGSWLTVV.

The genes are TRBV19 and TRBJ1-1; 10 bases agree with TRBD1. V gave up 3 bases and J gave up 5 bases; unmatched junction bases: 3. The germline gives CDR1 LNHDA, CDR2 SQIVND (reference sequence). This CDR3 spans 14 amino acids. The CDR3 DNA follows: TGTGCCAGTAGTATGGACAGGGGGGTGACTGAAGCTTTCTTT. This codes for CASSMDRGVTEAFF. Full variable domain (outside the CDR3, taken from reference TRBV19 and TRBJ1-1): DGGITQSPKYLFRKEGQNVTLSCEQNLNHDAMYWYRQDPGQGLRLIYYSQIVNDFQKGDIAEGYSVSREKKESFPLTVTSAQKNPTAFYLCASSMDRGVTEAFFGQGTRLTVV.